The sequence of this TCR beta chain was determined in a study of blood T cells in healthy people across ages. The CDR3 loop spans 16 amino acids. Trimming shortened V by 1 base and J by 5 bases, and 15 bases separated the two germline ends. From germline, CDR1 is SGHTA and CDR2 FQGNSA. A second PCR of 7 to 11 cycles used a sample-barcoded 5' primer and a J-beta primer mix. A single record per CDR3 protein comes from TCRdb applying MiXCR to the 5' RACE reads. The sample yields around 1,500,000 distinct CDR3 sequences, 28% seen once. Study results and limitations: Per million T cells, the diversity of TCR beta decreased roughly linearly as age advanced. Reliance upon unsorted PBMCs precluded definitive naive versus antigen-experienced comparison.

Per sample, a minimum of 6.5 million PBMCs were isolated. This clonotype was detected many times. The antigen is undetermined. This TCR was recovered from a woman in her thirties in good health. This chain joins TRBV7-2 and TRBJ2-1; tentatively, D is TRBD1 (6 bases). The sample was blood. CDR3: CASSLVPGASNNEQFF. Here the CDR3 DNA reads TGTGCCAGCAGCTTAGTACCAGGGGCTTCTAACAATGAGCAGTTCTTC.